One sample yielded the 23 T cell receptor beta chains listed below, sequenced in a study of T cell repertoires in cytomegalovirus infection. TCRdb recomputed calls from the reads with MiXCR, one row per CDR3 protein. The table records 310,000 or so distinct CDR3 sequences, 9.6% of them present only once. The sample consisted of PBMCs. The receptors originated from a human donor in good health (CMV status not recorded). Some clones in this sample may be carry-over from other donors' samples.

Ten or more counts support this clonotype. V gene TRBV7-2 combines with J gene TRBJ1-2, with unresolved D. CDR3 length equals 14 residues. V was clipped by 1 base and J by 4 bases, with 10 bases between them. Germline lookup yields CDR1 SGHTA and CDR2 FQGNSA. Written as DNA, the CDR3 is TGTGCCAGCAGCTTAGTACGAGCACCCTATGGCTACACCTTC. Translation gives CASSLVRAPYGYTF.

This clonotype was detected many times. The chain recombines TRBV6-6 with TRBJ1-2, with 12 positions matching TRBD1. CDR1 and CDR2 (germline): MNHNY, SVGAGI (reference sequence). The J segment lost 4 bases and the V segment lost 5 bases, leaving 2 bases of the junction unmatched. The CDR3 has 14 amino acids. This CDR3 reads CASSGTGGAYGYTF. CDR3 sequence (DNA): TGTGCCAGCAGTGGGACAGGGGGCGCCTATGGCTACACCTTC.

This clonotype was picked up a small number of times. J is TRBJ2-1 and V is TRBV6-2 or TRBV6-3; the D is unclear. The germline V gene encodes CDR1 MNHEY and CDR2 SVGEGT. V lost 6 bases to trimming and J lost 0 bases, with 9 bases between them. The CDR3 totals 14 residues. DNA of the CDR3: TGTGCCAGCAGCCCTGAAGTCTCCTACAATGAGCAGTTCTTC. Its protein product is CASSPEVSYNEQFF.

Many counts were recorded for this clonotype. J is TRBJ2-1 and V is TRBV10-3; unclear D gene. There are 16 residues in the CDR3. Germline values: CDR1 ENHRY, CDR2 SYGVKD. Trimming removed 3 bases from V and 1 base from J, with 13 bases in between. The CDR3 is CAISDPYGYSYNEQFF. The CDR3 DNA reads as TGTGCCATCAGTGACCCTTACGGCTATTCCTACAATGAGCAGTTCTTC.

This clonotype was seen a handful of times. This chain joins TRBV6-1 and TRBJ2-1; D gene uncertain. V was cut by 11 bases and J by 1 base, with 18 bases left in between. This CDR3 is 15 amino acids long. From germline, CDR1 is MNHNS and CDR2 SASEGT. The CDR3 sequence: CAYSVRSLSYNEQFF. In nucleotides, the CDR3 is TGTGCCTACTCCGTCAGGAGTCTGTCCTACAATGAGCAGTTCTTC.

This clonotype was seen a few times. The chain carries TRBV20-1 and TRBJ2-5; TRBD2 agrees at 11 bases. The CDR3 sequence is 17 residues long. The V and J ends lost 3 bases and 1 base, in that order; junction bases with no gene match: 10. Germline CDR1 reads DFQATT; CDR2 reads SNEGSKA (reference sequence). This chain's CDR3 is CSARALAGGPTQETQYF. CDR3 coding DNA: TGCAGTGCTAGGGCGCTAGCGGGGGGACCCACCCAAGAGACCCAGTACTTC.

This clonotype has at least ten counts. CDR3 region: CASSLGPGVDEQYF. The CDR3 DNA follows: TGTGCCAGCAGTTTGGGACCGGGGGTCGACGAGCAGTACTTC. The chain is built from TRBV12-3 or TRBV12-4 and TRBJ2-7, with TRBD2 as a possible D gene (6 bases). The V end was cut by 3 bases, the J end by 5 bases, with 14 bases between. This CDR3 has 14 amino acids.

This clonotype was seen at least ten times. CDR3 DNA sequence: TGTGCCAGCAGCAAAACTCCTCTGAGGGTAACTAGCACAGATACGCAGTATTTT. It codes for CASSKTPLRVTSTDTQYF. The chain carries TRBV9 and TRBJ2-3, with a weak D call TRBD2 (5 bases). This CDR3 has 18 residues. The germline V and J ends were trimmed by 4 bases and 0 bases, with 21 bases remaining between them. Looked up from germline, CDR1 is SGDLS and CDR2 is YYNGEE.

This clonotype was recorded many times. J is TRBJ1-4 and V is TRBV7-2; D gene ambiguous. The germline CDR1 and CDR2 sequences are SGHTA and FQGNSA. CDR3 length: 16 residues. The V gene lost 5 bases and the J gene lost 0 bases, with 13 bases spanning the gap. CDR3 loop: CASSRVQRATNEKLFF. DNA for the CDR3: TGTGCCAGCAGCCGGGTGCAGCGTGCAACTAATGAAAAACTGTTTTTT. Together with reference TRBV7-2 and TRBJ1-4, the CDR3 gives the full variable domain: GAGVSQSPSNKVTEKGKDVELRCDPISGHTALYWYRQSLGQGLEFLIYFQGNSAPDKSGLPSDRFSAERTGGSVSTLTIQRTQQEDSAVYLCASSRVQRATNEKLFFGSGTQLSVL.

The gene calls are TRBV11-2 and TRBJ2-3, with 11 bases lining up with TRBD2. The length of the CDR3 is 16 residues. V dropped 5 bases and J dropped 5; count of bases not matched to a gene: 9. Per germline, CDR1 SGHAT and CDR2 FQNNGV. The CDR3 coding sequence is TGTGCCAGCAGCCTCTGTACTAGCGGGGGTGGAGATACGCAGTATTTT. Protein product: CASSLCTSGGGDTQYF.

This clonotype was picked up a small number of times. J is TRBJ1-1 and V is TRBV4-2; 7 bases align to TRBD1. Trimming cost V 2 bases and J 0 bases; bases outside gene matches: 3. There are 15 residues in the CDR3. Germline V gene data show CDR1 as LGHNA and CDR2 as YNFKEQ. CDR3 nucleotides: TGTGCCAGCAGCCAACGCAGGGGGATGAACACTGAAGCTTTCTTT. The encoded protein is CASSQRRGMNTEAFF.

This clonotype has at least ten counts. The CDR3 region is CASSPDRGRTGELFF. DNA of the CDR3: TGTGCCAGCAGCCCGGACAGGGGGAGAACCGGGGAGCTGTTTTTT. The chain has TRBV6-6 and TRBJ2-2, with 10 bases aligning to TRBD1. The germline V gene encodes CDR1 MNHNY and CDR2 SVGAGI (reference sequence). J gave up 5 bases and V 6 bases, and 6 bases lay outside the gene matches. The CDR3 covers 15 residues.

This clonotype came up many times. This chain links TRBV29-1 with TRBJ2-3; D call uncertain. The CDR3 sequence is 13 residues long. Trimming left V 2 bases short and J 5 bases short, with 11 bases between. Germline V lookup: CDR1 SQVTM, CDR2 ANQGSEA. The DNA of the CDR3 is TGCAGCGTTGAAAAGGACCCAGGAGATACGCAGTATTTT. Its translation: CSVEKDPGDTQYF.

This clonotype was observed at least ten times. The gene calls are TRBV12-3 or TRBV12-4 and TRBJ2-3; 12 bases are a match to TRBD2. Trimming cost V 5 bases and J 2 bases; bases outside gene matches: 5. The CDR3 sequence is 16 residues long. This chain's CDR3 is CASSLLAGGFTDTQYF. The CDR3 DNA follows: TGTGCCAGCAGTCTCCTAGCGGGGGGGTTCACAGATACGCAGTATTTT.

There are many counts of this clonotype. The J gene is TRBJ1-4, the V gene TRBV28, with D unresolved. The CDR3 has 12 amino acids. The germline gives CDR1 MDHEN, CDR2 SYDVKM. V dropped 5 bases and J dropped 10 bases, with 11 bases sitting between them. CDR3 sequence reads: CASSLSVGKLFF. The CDR3 coding sequence is TGTGCCAGCAGTCTCTCGGTGGGAAAACTGTTTTTT.

This clonotype was detected many times. The CDR3, as DNA: TGTGCCATCAGTACCCAGGAGAACACTGAAGCTTTCTTT. It yields the protein CAISTQENTEAFF. The rearrangement joins TRBV10-3 to TRBJ1-1; no definite D call. The CDR3 runs 13 residues. The ends were cut back, 5 bases at V and 1 base at J, with 8 bases in the middle. The germline gives CDR1 ENHRY, CDR2 SYGVKD.

This clonotype was seen many times. The chain carries TRBV7-3 and TRBJ1-1; 7 bases map to TRBD1. V shed 2 bases, J shed 2 bases, and the junction held 5 bases outside the gene matches. The CDR3 length is 15 residues. The germline V gene has CDR1 SGHTA and CDR2 FQGTGA. CDR3 DNA: TGTGCCAGCAGCTTAGTCGGGACAGCCAACACTGAAGCTTTCTTT. Its protein product is CASSLVGTANTEAFF.

This clonotype was counted many times. This chain joins TRBV6-6 and TRBJ2-1, with a weak D call TRBD1 (5 bases). Germline assignment: CDR1 MNHNY and CDR2 SVGAGI (reference sequence). The V gene lost 5 bases and the J gene lost 9 bases, with 11 bases spanning the gap. The CDR3 extends over 12 amino acids. The CDR3 region is CASSGRVSEQFF. In DNA, the CDR3 is TGTGCCAGCAGTGGCAGGGTGAGTGAGCAGTTCTTC.

The rearrangement links TRBV19 to TRBJ1-1, with D unresolved. Germline values: CDR1 LNHDA, CDR2 SQIVND (reference sequence). V was cut by 6 bases and J by 7 bases, with 15 bases left in between. The CDR3 extends over 13 amino acids. CDR3 sequence (DNA): TGTGCCAGTAGGAAGCCACTTAGGGTTGAAGCTTTCTTT. Translation gives CASRKPLRVEAFF.

In this sample, this clonotype turned up once. A read error may explain this, as a much larger clone is one base away. J is TRBJ1-5 and V is TRBV29-1, with unresolved D. CDR3 length: 13 residues. V lost 6 bases, J lost 0 bases, and 9 bases lay in between. In germline, CDR1 is SQVTM, CDR2 ANQGSEA. The CDR3 DNA is TGCAGCGTAAAGGAGGTTAGCAATCAGCCCCAGCATTTT. Translated, it gives CSVKEVSNQPQHF.

The chain combines TRBV29-1 with TRBJ1-1; D call uncertain. The CDR3 covers 15 residues. V was trimmed by 4 bases and J by 1 base, leaving 16 bases between them. The germline V gene encodes CDR1 SQVTM and CDR2 ANQGSEA. CDR3 nucleotide sequence: TGCAGCGTTGTCTCCACCTCCTGGAGGAACACTGAAGCTTTCTTT. Amino acid sequence: CSVVSTSWRNTEAFF. Using reference TRBV29-1 and TRBJ1-1 for the parts outside the CDR3, the full variable domain is SAVISQKPSRDICQRGTSLTIQCQVDSQVTMMFWYRQQPGQSLTLIATANQGSEATYESGFVIDKFPISRPNLTFSTLTVSNMSPEDSSIYLCSVVSTSWRNTEAFFGQGTRLTVV.

This clonotype was detected only a few times. V is TRBV4-2 and J is TRBJ2-3; D may match TRBD1 or TRBD2 (6 bases each). Trimming took off 0 bases at V and 3 bases at J, with 16 bases between the two ends. CDR1 and CDR2 from the germline V gene are LGHNA and YNFKEQ. The CDR3 covers 17 residues. CDR3 sequence reads: CASSQDLSRGATDTQYF. The CDR3 DNA is TGTGCCAGCAGCCAAGATCTCTCAAGGGGGGCGACAGATACGCAGTATTTT.

This clonotype was recorded at least ten times. The chain employs TRBV20-1 and TRBJ2-4; 11 bases are a match to TRBD2. This CDR3 comprises 15 residues. Germline V lookup: CDR1 DFQATT, CDR2 SNEGSKA (reference sequence). V gave up 7 bases and J gave up 7 bases; unmatched junction bases: 12. CDR3 in amino acids: CSVERLAGGGNIQYF. CDR3 DNA: TGCAGTGTCGAGAGGCTAGCGGGGGGCGGGAACATTCAGTACTTC.